The 2 T cell receptor beta chains presented below share a single source sample, sequenced in a study of blood T cell repertoires in COVID-19. Sequencing was performed with immunoSEQ multiplex PCR; in TCRdb, only in-frame clones are kept and a portion is missing. The sample records about 390,000 clones, about 83% being singletons. The material sequenced was PBMCs or T cells enriched from blood (not recorded which). These TCRs come from a woman between 45 and 65 years old who had recovered from COVID-19.

CDR3: CASSLETSGGLGETQYF. The CDR3, as DNA: TGCGCCAGCAGCTTGGAAACTAGCGGGGGCCTAGGAGAGACCCAGTACTTC. V usage is TRBV5-1 and J usage is TRBJ2-5; TRBD2 matches at 11 bases. V was clipped by 0 bases and J by 4 bases; unmatched bases: 8. This CDR3 contains 17 residues. Germline CDR1 reads SGHRS; CDR2 reads YFSETQ.

This chain joins TRBV4-2 and TRBJ1-4; 7 bases align to TRBD1. The CDR3 runs to 16 residues. V lost 5 bases and J lost 1; bases outside the gene matches: 7. Per the germline V gene, CDR1 is LGHNA and CDR2 is YNFKEQ. DNA for the CDR3: TGTGCCAGCAGCGAAGCCCAGGGGGTAACTAATGAAAAACTGTTTTTT. It codes for CASSEAQGVTNEKLFF.